These 5 T cell receptor beta chains originate from one sample sequenced in a study of blood T cell repertoires in COVID-19. TCRdb keeps only in-frame clones here, not all; method: immunoSEQ multiplex PCR. Of 200,000 to 250,000 clones listed, under 90% are singletons. Sequenced material: PBMCs or T cells enriched from blood (not recorded which). The receptors come from a man aged 60 to 69 who had recovered from COVID-19.

The rearrangement links TRBV6-5 to TRBJ1-1, with TRBD1 matching 7 bases. With V trimmed by 9 bases and J by 3 bases, 7 bases remained unmatched. This CDR3 is built from 13 residues. The germline V gene has CDR1 MNHEY and CDR2 SVGAGI. The CDR3: CASTGVQYTEAFF. The CDR3 DNA sequence: TGTGCCAGTACAGGGGTTCAATACACTGAAGCTTTCTTT.

J is TRBJ1-2 and V is TRBV2, with 8 positions matching TRBD1. This CDR3 has 15 residues. CDR1 is SNHLY, CDR2 FYNNEI, per germline. V dropped 5 bases and J dropped 2; count of bases not matched to a gene: 7. CDR3 amino acids: CASSLGQELNYGYTF. In DNA, the CDR3 is TGTGCCAGCAGTTTGGGACAGGAACTAAACTATGGCTACACCTTC.

The genes are TRBV24-1 and TRBJ2-7; weak D call: TRBD2 (5 bases). There are 12 residues in the CDR3. Deletions cut 5 bases from V and 5 bases from J, with 9 bases between. The germline CDR1 and CDR2 sequences are KGHDR and SFDVKD. CDR3 coding DNA: TGTGCCACCAGTGGTGAGGGCCACGAGCAGTACTTC. Translating gives CATSGEGHEQYF.

V and J are TRBV2 and TRBJ1-2; D is unresolved. V was pared by 8 bases and J by 6 bases, with 10 bases between. This CDR3 region has 11 residues. Germline V gene data show CDR1 as SNHLY and CDR2 as FYNNEI. CDR3: CASFGSNGYTF. The CDR3 coding sequence is TGTGCCAGCTTTGGCTCCAATGGCTACACCTTC. Combining the CDR3 with reference TRBV2 and TRBJ1-2 gives the whole variable domain EPEVTQTPSHQVTQMGQEVILRCVPISNHLYFYWYRQILGQKVEFLVSFYNNEISEKSEIFDDQFSVERPDGSNFTLKIRSTKLEDSAMYFCASFGSNGYTFGSGTRLTVV.

The chain combines TRBV24-1 with TRBJ1-1, with D possibly TRBD1 on 5 matching bases. CDR3 length: 13 residues. CDR1 is KGHDR and CDR2 is SFDVKD in the germline V gene. Trimming took off 4 bases at V and 5 bases at J, with 10 bases between the two ends. In DNA, the CDR3 is TGTGCCACCAGTGAAAGGGGCAGGACTGAAGCTTTCTTT. It yields the protein CATSERGRTEAFF.